The entry below describes one TCR beta chain. The sample comes from a study of shared clonotypes between healthy human individuals. The CDR3 contains 14 residues. Germline V CDR1 and CDR2: MDHEN, SYDVKM. J gave up 7 bases and V 5 bases, and 8 bases lay outside the gene matches. Libraries were prepared by immunoSEQ multiplex PCR; TCRdb keeps only in-frame clonotypes and omits some of them. In the table there are over 2 million clones, about nine tenths of which are singletons. The sequence was collected from a young man in good health. Some clones in this sample may be carry-over from other donors' samples. Sequenced sample: naive CD4+ T cells from PBMCs. The subset: CD45RA+ positively selected. The V call is TRBV28, the J call TRBJ1-2; 9 bases are shared with TRBD1. The CDR3 DNA follows: TGTGCCAGCAGTCTTACCCGACAGGGGGGTGGCTACACCTTC. Its protein product is CASSLTRQGGGYTF.